The rows below give T cell receptor beta chains drawn from one sample of a study of human T cells and chemical hapten exposure. TCRdb re-derived calls from the RACE reads in MiXCR, one entry per CDR3 protein. The data contain tens of thousands of distinct CDR3 sequences, around 7.6% of them singletons. The sequencing used whole blood, collected in connection with sensitization to the hapten diphenylcyclopropenone (DPC). Receptor source: a woman aged 50 to 60 with alopecia areata. Some clones in this sample may be carry-over from other donors' samples. Both conserved end residues are part of each CDR3. A D gene is named only where the DNA matches it firmly. Size values are once, few and many counts, or a class for expanded clones, and some rows have none.

CDR3aa: CASFGGPYNEQFF
CDR3nt: TGTGCCAGCTTCGGAGGGCCTTACAATGAGCAGTTCTTC
j_gene: TRBJ2-1
abundance: -
v_gene: TRBV6-2/TRBV6-3
d_gene: -

CDR3aa: CASSPYRGNTEAFF
CDR3nt: TGTGCCAGCAGCCCGTACAGGGGCAACACTGAAGCTTTCTTT
j_gene: TRBJ1-1
abundance: many
v_gene: TRBV28
d_gene: TRBD1

CDR3aa: CASSFSRALDEQYF
CDR3nt: TGTGCCAGCAGTTTCTCCAGGGCCTTGGACGAGCAGTACTTC
j_gene: TRBJ2-7
abundance: many
v_gene: TRBV12-3/TRBV12-4
d_gene: -

CDR3aa: CASSISSPRGPGRSPELFF
CDR3nt: TGTGCCAGTAGTATAAGCTCTCCGAGGGGACCGGGGAGGTCCCCGGAGCTGTTTTTT
j_gene: TRBJ2-2
abundance: many
v_gene: TRBV19
d_gene: -

CDR3aa: CASSTYSAEQFF
CDR3nt: TGTGCCAGCAGCACCTATAGCGCTGAGCAGTTCTTC
j_gene: TRBJ2-1
abundance: few
v_gene: TRBV3-1
d_gene: -

CDR3aa: CASSTDRVNQPQHF
CDR3nt: TGTGCCAGCAGCACCGACAGGGTGAATCAGCCCCAGCATTTT
j_gene: TRBJ1-5
abundance: few
v_gene: TRBV7-9
d_gene: TRBD1

CDR3aa: CSATSGQKYNEQFF
CDR3nt: TGCAGCGCGACTAGCGGGCAAAAATACAATGAGCAGTTCTTC
j_gene: TRBJ2-1
abundance: few
v_gene: TRBV29-1
d_gene: TRBD2

CDR3aa: CASSSHPGTGHHEQYF
CDR3nt: TGTGCCAGCAGCTCCCACCCCGGGACAGGGCACCACGAGCAGTACTTC
j_gene: TRBJ2-7
abundance: few
v_gene: TRBV7-6
d_gene: TRBD1

CDR3aa: CASSNGQVTDTQYF
CDR3nt: TGTGCCAGCAGCAACGGACAGGTCACAGATACGCAGTATTTT
j_gene: TRBJ2-3
abundance: -
v_gene: TRBV9
d_gene: TRBD1

CDR3aa: CASSETGTREPQHF
CDR3nt: TGCGCCAGCAGTGAGACCGGGACTCGGGAACCCCAGCATTTT
j_gene: TRBJ1-5
abundance: many
v_gene: TRBV10-2
d_gene: -

CDR3aa: CASTGTGNTEAFF
CDR3nt: TGCGCCAGCACGGGGACAGGGAACACTGAAGCTTTCTTT
j_gene: TRBJ1-1
abundance: many
v_gene: TRBV4-1
d_gene: TRBD1

CDR3aa: CASSQSGQGREQFF
CDR3nt: TGCGCCAGCAGCCAATCTGGACAGGGGCGGGAGCAGTTCTTC
j_gene: TRBJ2-1
abundance: many
v_gene: TRBV4-1
d_gene: TRBD1

CDR3aa: CASSYGQSYEQYF
CDR3nt: TGTGCCAGCAGTTATGGGCAATCCTACGAGCAGTACTTC
j_gene: TRBJ2-7
abundance: few
v_gene: TRBV6-6
d_gene: -

CDR3aa: CASQTAHNEQFF
CDR3nt: TGTGCCTCCCAGACGGCCCACAATGAGCAGTTCTTC
j_gene: TRBJ2-1
abundance: many
v_gene: TRBV12-3/TRBV12-4
d_gene: -

CDR3aa: CASGERAFSTGELFF
CDR3nt: TGTGCCAGCGGGGAGCGGGCCTTTTCCACCGGGGAGCTGTTTTTT
j_gene: TRBJ2-2
abundance: many
v_gene: TRBV27
d_gene: -

CDR3aa: CASSSGLAGVRNEQFF
CDR3nt: TGTGCCAGCAGTTCTGGACTAGCGGGAGTGAGAAATGAGCAGTTCTTC
j_gene: TRBJ2-1
abundance: many
v_gene: TRBV6-2/TRBV6-3
d_gene: TRBD2

CDR3aa: CASFEATNEKLFF
CDR3nt: TGTGCCAGCTTTGAAGCAACTAATGAAAAACTGTTTTTT
j_gene: TRBJ1-4
abundance: many
v_gene: TRBV2
d_gene: -

CDR3aa: CASSLGTGPYEQYF
CDR3nt: TGTGCCAGCAGCTTGGGGACAGGACCCTACGAGCAGTACTTC
j_gene: TRBJ2-7
abundance: -
v_gene: TRBV11-2
d_gene: TRBD1

CDR3aa: CSVETGAENIQYF
CDR3nt: TGCAGCGTTGAAACAGGCGCGGAAAACATTCAGTACTTC
j_gene: TRBJ2-4
abundance: once
v_gene: TRBV29-1
d_gene: -

CDR3aa: CASSPWTGDNQPQHF
CDR3nt: TGTGCCAGCAGCCCATGGACAGGCGATAATCAGCCCCAGCATTTT
j_gene: TRBJ1-5
abundance: few
v_gene: TRBV2
d_gene: TRBD1

CDR3aa: CAIGRGAETQYF
CDR3nt: TGTGCCATTGGGCGGGGTGCAGAGACCCAGTACTTC
j_gene: TRBJ2-5
abundance: -
v_gene: TRBV28
d_gene: -

CDR3aa: CASGLGQGYEQFF
CDR3nt: TGTGCTAGTGGTTTGGGGCAGGGCTATGAGCAGTTCTTC
j_gene: TRBJ2-1
abundance: few
v_gene: TRBV12-5
d_gene: -

CDR3aa: CSGTGPGETQYF
CDR3nt: TGCAGCGGGACCGGGCCCGGAGAGACCCAGTACTTC
j_gene: TRBJ2-5
abundance: many
v_gene: TRBV29-1
d_gene: -

CDR3aa: CASSQEGQTQETQYF
CDR3nt: TGCGCCAGCAGCCAAGAGGGGCAGACCCAAGAGACCCAGTACTTC
j_gene: TRBJ2-5
abundance: many
v_gene: TRBV4-1
d_gene: -

CDR3aa: CASSWRLGGRPEEQFF
CDR3nt: TGTGCCAGCAGCTGGAGACTAGGAGGTAGGCCCGAGGAGCAGTTCTTC
j_gene: TRBJ2-1
abundance: many
v_gene: TRBV7-9
d_gene: -

CDR3aa: CASRTGTDNTGELFF
CDR3nt: TGTGCCAGCAGGACCGGGACAGACAACACCGGGGAGCTGTTTTTT
j_gene: TRBJ2-2
abundance: -
v_gene: TRBV7-3
d_gene: TRBD1

CDR3aa: CAGRGSGANVLTF
CDR3nt: TGTGCAGGGAGAGGGTCTGGGGCCAACGTCCTGACTTTC
j_gene: TRBJ2-6
abundance: medium-sized
v_gene: TRBV7-9
d_gene: -

CDR3aa: CASSQEMRQSNQPQHF
CDR3nt: TGCGCCAGCAGCCAAGAGATGAGACAGAGTAATCAGCCCCAGCATTTT
j_gene: TRBJ1-5
abundance: many
v_gene: TRBV4-1
d_gene: -

CDR3aa: CASSRLAMNTGELFF
CDR3nt: TGCGCCAGCAGCCGTCTAGCGATGAACACCGGGGAGCTGTTTTTT
j_gene: TRBJ2-2
abundance: few
v_gene: TRBV4-3
d_gene: -

CDR3aa: CASSPTVPPGELFF
CDR3nt: TGTGCCAGCTCACCGACAGTCCCCCCCGGGGAGCTGTTTTTT
j_gene: TRBJ2-2
abundance: few
v_gene: TRBV18
d_gene: -

CDR3aa: CASSSTRSNEQFF
CDR3nt: TGTGCCAGCAGCTCGACTAGGAGCAATGAGCAGTTCTTC
j_gene: TRBJ2-1
abundance: few
v_gene: TRBV2
d_gene: -

CDR3aa: CATSDLLGSESTDTQYF
CDR3nt: TGTGCCACCAGTGATTTGCTGGGTAGCGAGAGCACAGATACGCAGTATTTT
j_gene: TRBJ2-3
abundance: few
v_gene: TRBV24-1
d_gene: -

CDR3aa: CASSQGGNEQYF
CDR3nt: TGTGCCAGCAGCCAAGGCGGCAACGAGCAGTACTTC
j_gene: TRBJ2-7
abundance: many
v_gene: TRBV3-1
d_gene: -

CDR3aa: CSAPSGSSYEQYF
CDR3nt: TGCAGTGCTCCTAGCGGGAGCTCCTACGAGCAGTACTTC
j_gene: TRBJ2-7
abundance: many
v_gene: TRBV20-1
d_gene: TRBD2

CDR3aa: CASSQGGSYNEQFF
CDR3nt: TGTGCCAGCTCACAAGGGGGCTCCTACAATGAGCAGTTCTTC
j_gene: TRBJ2-1
abundance: many
v_gene: TRBV18
d_gene: -

CDR3aa: CASSLGQPNEKLFF
CDR3nt: TGTGCCAGCAGTTTAGGACAGCCTAATGAAAAACTGTTTTTT
j_gene: TRBJ1-4
abundance: many
v_gene: TRBV12-3/TRBV12-4
d_gene: -

CDR3aa: CASSLVAGYGYTF
CDR3nt: TGTGCCAGCAGCTTGGTCGCAGGGTATGGCTACACCTTC
j_gene: TRBJ1-2
abundance: many
v_gene: TRBV5-8
d_gene: -

CDR3aa: CASSSRPGPSNQPQHF
CDR3nt: TGTGCCAGCAGTTCCCGGCCAGGGCCCAGCAATCAGCCCCAGCATTTT
j_gene: TRBJ1-5
abundance: many
v_gene: TRBV12-3/TRBV12-4
d_gene: -

CDR3aa: CASSDRYEQYF
CDR3nt: TGTGCCAGCAGTGATCGGTACGAGCAGTACTTC
j_gene: TRBJ2-7
abundance: many
v_gene: TRBV25-1
d_gene: -

CDR3aa: CASSQDTGRSPLHF
CDR3nt: TGTGCCAGCAGCCAAGATACAGGTCGTTCACCCCTCCACTTT
j_gene: TRBJ1-6
abundance: many
v_gene: TRBV3-1
d_gene: -

CDR3aa: CASTKRLADTGELFF
CDR3nt: TGTGCCAGTACAAAGCGGCTAGCCGACACCGGGGAGCTGTTTTTT
j_gene: TRBJ2-2
abundance: many
v_gene: TRBV19
d_gene: -

CDR3aa: CASSNCGTEAFF
CDR3nt: TGTGCCAGCAGCAATTGTGGGACTGAAGCTTTCTTT
j_gene: TRBJ1-1
abundance: many
v_gene: TRBV21-1
d_gene: -

CDR3aa: CASSPRVQETQYF
CDR3nt: TGTGCCAGCAGCCCCCGGGTCCAAGAGACCCAGTACTTC
j_gene: TRBJ2-5
abundance: few
v_gene: TRBV7-9
d_gene: -

CDR3aa: CASSVDGGPNTEAFF
CDR3nt: TGTGCCAGCAGTGTAGACGGGGGGCCCAACACTGAAGCTTTCTTT
j_gene: TRBJ1-1
abundance: many
v_gene: TRBV6-4
d_gene: -

CDR3aa: CASSLTSGGETQYF
CDR3nt: TGTGCCAGCAGCTTGACTAGCGGAGGAGAGACCCAGTACTTC
j_gene: TRBJ2-5
abundance: many
v_gene: TRBV7-9
d_gene: TRBD2

CDR3aa: CASSQDKGRFPGELFF
CDR3nt: TGTGCCAGCAGCCAAGATAAGGGAAGGTTTCCCGGGGAGCTGTTTTTT
j_gene: TRBJ2-2
abundance: few
v_gene: TRBV3-1
d_gene: -

CDR3aa: CASSSGTDGYTF
CDR3nt: TGTGCCAGCAGTTCCGGGACCGATGGCTACACCTTC
j_gene: TRBJ1-2
abundance: -
v_gene: TRBV28
d_gene: -

CDR3aa: CASGSPNTGELFF
CDR3nt: TGTGCCAGCGGGTCTCCGAACACCGGGGAGCTGTTTTTT
j_gene: TRBJ2-2
abundance: few
v_gene: TRBV7-3
d_gene: -

CDR3aa: CASGTGDTGELFF
CDR3nt: TGCGCCAGCGGGACAGGGGACACCGGGGAGCTGTTTTTT
j_gene: TRBJ2-2
abundance: many
v_gene: TRBV10-1
d_gene: TRBD1

CDR3aa: CASSLGVGSNTGELFF
CDR3nt: TGTGCCAGCAGCTTAGGAGTAGGGTCAAACACCGGGGAGCTGTTTTTT
j_gene: TRBJ2-2
abundance: many
v_gene: TRBV7-2
d_gene: -

CDR3aa: CASSLSRDRAVF
CDR3nt: TGTGCCAGCAGTTTAAGCCGGGACAGGGCCGTCTTC
j_gene: TRBJ2-7
abundance: -
v_gene: TRBV28
d_gene: TRBD1

CDR3aa: CSVVLPGLSQETQYF
CDR3nt: TGCAGCGTTGTACTCCCGGGACTATCCCAAGAGACCCAGTACTTC
j_gene: TRBJ2-5
abundance: -
v_gene: TRBV29-1
d_gene: TRBD2

CDR3aa: CASSQGLGTYEQYF
CDR3nt: TGTGCCAGCAGCCAAGGGCTAGGGACCTACGAGCAGTACTTC
j_gene: TRBJ2-7
abundance: -
v_gene: TRBV3-1
d_gene: -

CDR3aa: CSVIAGPYEQYF
CDR3nt: TGCAGCGTGATAGCGGGACCCTACGAGCAGTACTTC
j_gene: TRBJ2-7
abundance: -
v_gene: TRBV29-1
d_gene: TRBD2

CDR3aa: CASSLGQGADTQYF
CDR3nt: TGTGCCAGCAGCTTGGGGCAGGGGGCCGATACGCAGTATTTT
j_gene: TRBJ2-3
abundance: many
v_gene: TRBV11-3
d_gene: TRBD1

CDR3aa: CASSPQRQTRTTDTQYF
CDR3nt: TGTGCCAGCAGCCCCCAACGACAGACCCGCACCACAGATACGCAGTATTTT
j_gene: TRBJ2-3
abundance: many
v_gene: TRBV11-2
d_gene: -

CDR3aa: CSATGSGRNTGELFF
CDR3nt: TGCAGCGCCACAGGGAGCGGCCGGAACACCGGGGAGCTGTTTTTT
j_gene: TRBJ2-2
abundance: -
v_gene: TRBV29-1
d_gene: -

CDR3aa: CASSRDLITDTQYF
CDR3nt: TGTGCCAGCAGCCGTGACTTGATCACAGATACGCAGTATTTT
j_gene: TRBJ2-3
abundance: -
v_gene: TRBV6-2/TRBV6-3
d_gene: -

CDR3aa: CASEDRGFQPQHF
CDR3nt: TGTGCCAGCGAAGACAGGGGGTTCCAGCCCCAGCATTTT
j_gene: TRBJ1-5
abundance: many
v_gene: TRBV19
d_gene: TRBD1